The clone carrying this TCR beta chain has more than one count but fewer than ten. Its specificity is not known. These data belong to a study of T cells in Graves' hyperthyroidism and ophthalmopathy. Study-level findings and limits: Within blood appeared most thyroid clonotypes that had expanded above 0.001. Ophthalmopathy was identified by the model a median around 6.9 months ahead of onset.

The CDR3 has 14 residues. The ends were cut back, 1 base at V and 2 bases at J, with 8 bases in the middle. Germline CDR1 LGHNA, CDR2 YNFKEQ. Using RNA transcripts as the source, TCR beta CDR3 regions were amplified. Researchers ran a first-round RT-PCR on the TCR CDR3 using the HTBI primer set. TCRdb re-called the multiplex PCR reads with MiXCR, one entry per CDR3 protein. The table lists 150,000 or so distinct CDR3 sequences, approximately 24% of them singletons, with more than 65% in the top ten. Exclusions: uncontrolled infection, other autoimmune disease, pregnancy, lactation. The receptor was isolated from a woman aged 45-65 years with Graves' hyperthyroidism that later progressed to Graves' ophthalmopathy. The material sequenced was blood. The rearrangement uses TRBV4-2 and TRBJ1-2; the D gene is possibly TRBD1 (5 bases). CDR3 protein: CASSQGRDNYGYTF. The CDR3 DNA is TGTGCCAGCAGCCAAGGTCGGGACAACTATGGCTACACCTTC.